This TCR beta chain was profiled in a study of T cells in Graves' hyperthyroidism and ophthalmopathy. Study in general: Before treatment of any kind, peripheral blood was taken at initial diagnosis. Study-wide results and limits: Most thyroid clonotypes expanded above 0.001 appeared in blood too.

This CDR3 is 16 amino acids long. The germline gives CDR1 SNHLY, CDR2 FYNNEI. The ends lost 4 bases at V and 5 bases at J; junction bases unmatched: 9. From RNA transcripts, TCR beta CDR3 regions were amplified. HTBI primers were used for first-round RT-PCR of the TCR CDR3. TCRdb reprocessed the multiplex PCR reads with MiXCR, giving one entry per CDR3 protein. Counted here are about 400,000 distinct CDR3 sequences, over 12% occurring once; the ten biggest clones make up under 30%. With respect to this clonotype: Its specificity is not known.

For ophthalmopathy patients, the Clinical Activity Score was at least 3 and the NOSPECS grade at least 4; duration was under 3 months. Isolation of PBMCs was performed on about 10 ml fresh peripheral blood. The clonotype comes from a man aged 45-65 years with Graves' ophthalmopathy. V and J are TRBV2 and TRBJ2-5, with 11 bases matching TRBD2. The source material was blood. CDR3 loop: CASSVDSGRAGETQYF. Here the CDR3 DNA reads TGTGCCAGCAGTGTAGATAGCGGGAGGGCCGGGGAGACCCAGTACTTC.